This entry is about one TCR beta chain. Its antigen is unidentified. TCRdb redid the calling of the reads with MiXCR, one entry per CDR3 protein. This sample carries approximately 910,000 distinct CDR3 sequences, 30% to 40% of them seen once, and the ten largest clones take over 11%. Trimming removed 7 bases at V and 1 base at J, with 13 bases between. CDR3 length equals 14 residues. Germline CDR1 and CDR2: MDHEN and SYDVKM. The sample belongs to a study of T cell repertoires in cytomegalovirus infection. Across the study: In the study, CMV epitopes included recently identified HLA-C-restricted and well-studied HLA-B-restricted ones.

Study conclusions and caveats: Pooled public TCR beta family frequency picked out CMV carriers with the relevant HLA. Ex vivo, HLA-C-restricted CMV-specific TCR beta clonotypes prevailed over the rest of the response.

The sequence was obtained from a human donor in good health (CMV status not recorded). Some clones in this sample may be carry-over from other donors' samples. This chain uses TRBV28 with TRBJ1-1, with a weak D call TRBD1 (6 bases). This sample comprised cultured CD8+ T cells from PBMCs, obtained from culture after CMV antigen stimulation. DNA for the CDR3: TGTGCCAGCACCTGGGGACACCGGAACACTGAAGCTTTCTTT. Translated: CASTWGHRNTEAFF.